The entry that follows covers one TCR beta chain sequence. The antigen remains unidentified. These data come from a study of T cells in tuberculosis. Study in general: In South Africa, adults with active tuberculosis were compared with IGRA-negative and latently infected IGRA-positive adolescents. Study outcomes and limitations: Selection depended on which cryopreserved specimens were available. GMM-specific TCRs were nearer to active tuberculosis alpha repertoires, suggesting expansion.

The method was immunoSEQ multiplex PCR; TCRdb's version includes in-frame clones alone and lacks a portion of them. The sample lists fewer than 40,000 clones; approximately 90% were seen once. Looked up from germline, CDR1 is SNHLY and CDR2 is FYNNEI. The CDR3 runs 13 residues. Deletions cut 3 bases from V and 3 bases from J, with 6 bases between. Time point specified: new active TB diagnosis, blood taken before or within 7 days of starting treatment. Active tuberculosis patients were new diagnoses, HIV-seronegative, South African, and aged 18 years or older. This material consisted of PBMCs, taken at tuberculosis diagnosis. The source is an adult with tuberculosis. The V gene is TRBV2, the J gene TRBJ1-3, with unresolved D. CDR3 in amino acids: CASSDGGGNTIYF. The DNA for the CDR3 is TGTGCCAGCAGTGACGGTGGTGGAAACACCATATATTTT.